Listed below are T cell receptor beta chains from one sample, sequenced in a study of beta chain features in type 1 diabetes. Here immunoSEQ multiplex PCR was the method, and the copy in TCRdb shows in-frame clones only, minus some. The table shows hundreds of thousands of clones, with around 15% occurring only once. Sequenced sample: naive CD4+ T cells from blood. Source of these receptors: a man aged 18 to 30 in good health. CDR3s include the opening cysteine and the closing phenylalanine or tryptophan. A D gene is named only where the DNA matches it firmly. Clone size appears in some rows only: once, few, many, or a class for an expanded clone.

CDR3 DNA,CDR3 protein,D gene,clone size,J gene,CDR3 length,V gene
TGCGCCAGCAGTTCTCAAGAGACCCAGTACTTC,CASSSQETQYF,.,few,TRBJ2-5,11,TRBV5-1
TGTGCCAGCTCCCCGGCGGGGGGCCGTCCCTACGAGCAGTACTTC,CASSPAGGRPYEQYF,TRBD2,.,TRBJ2-7,15,TRBV5-4
TGTGCCAGCTCAAGCCGTAACTCTGGGGCCAACGTCCTGACTTTC,CASSSRNSGANVLTF,.,few,TRBJ2-6,15,TRBV18
TGTGCCAGCAGCTCTACTAGCACCGCTGAGCAGTTCTTC,CASSSTSTAEQFF,.,few,TRBJ2-1,13,TRBV7-2
TGTGCCAGTAGTATATTCCCCTCGGGAGCGGGGGGCACCTACGAGCAGTACTTC,CASSIFPSGAGGTYEQYF,TRBD2,.,TRBJ2-7,18,TRBV19
TGTGCCAGCAGCGCGCAGCTTGAGGGACCCTACGAGCAGTACTTC,CASSAQLEGPYEQYF,.,.,TRBJ2-7,15,TRBV9
TGCAGTGCTAGAGGAGAAGAGACCCAGTACTTC,CSARGEETQYF,.,.,TRBJ2-5,11,TRBV20-1
TGTGCCAGCAGCTCCGTGGGATATGGCTACACCTTC,CASSSVGYGYTF,.,few,TRBJ1-2,12,TRBV2
TGTGCCAGCAGCTTAGCGTATGGGACAGATTCCTACGAGCAGTACTTC,CASSLAYGTDSYEQYF,TRBD1,.,TRBJ2-7,16,TRBV7-6
TGTGCCACCAGCAGGGCAGGAGGTGGACCCGGGGGATATGGCTACACCTTC,CATSRAGGGPGGYGYTF,.,.,TRBJ1-2,17,TRBV15
TGTGCCAGCAGCTTGCTTGGTGGTAGGAATCAGCCCCAGCATTTT,CASSLLGGRNQPQHF,.,few,TRBJ1-5,15,TRBV5-6
TGTGCCAGCAGCGTAACCCCGACAGGGGTCTACGAGCAGTACTTC,CASSVTPTGVYEQYF,TRBD1,few,TRBJ2-7,15,TRBV9
TGTGCCTGGAGTGCACTTTACTCCTATAATTCACCCCTCCACTTT,CAWSALYSYNSPLHF,.,few,TRBJ1-6,15,TRBV30
TGTGCCAGCAGCTTAGCAGTTCGGGCTAATGAAAAACTGTTTTTT,CASSLAVRANEKLFF,.,.,TRBJ1-4,15,TRBV7-9
TGTGCCAGCAGCTTAGAGCAGGGGGCGGGTGAAAAACTGTTTTTT,CASSLEQGAGEKLFF,TRBD1,few,TRBJ1-4,15,TRBV7-2
TGTGCCAGCAGTTACCTGCGGGGGGGCCGGGATACGCAGTATTTT,CASSYLRGGRDTQYF,TRBD2,.,TRBJ2-3,15,TRBV6-5
TGTGCCACCGTGCGAGCGGCGGGTCGAGGGGAGCTGTTTTTT,CATVRAAGRGELFF,.,few,TRBJ2-2,14,TRBV28
TGTGCCACCAGCAGCAGGACGAGGAACACTGAAGCTTTCTTT,CATSSRTRNTEAFF,.,.,TRBJ1-1,14,TRBV15
TGTGCCAGTAGTATGACCGGTGGCTACACCTTC,CASSMTGGYTF,.,few,TRBJ1-2,11,TRBV19
TGCGCCAGCAGCCGGGAAGGGCCAGACCGGGGGACAGGGCAGTATTTT,CASSREGPDRGTGQYF,TRBD1,few,TRBJ2-3,16,TRBV4-3
TGCAGCGTTCAGGGACAGGGGGCAAGAGATACGCAGTATTTT,CSVQGQGARDTQYF,TRBD1,.,TRBJ2-3,14,TRBV29-1
TGTGCCAGCAGAGGGGCGGGACAGGAAGCCTACGAGCAGTACTTC,CASRGAGQEAYEQYF,TRBD1,.,TRBJ2-7,15,TRBV28
TGTGCCAGCAGGGCCTCTCAGCGGGGCACTGAAGCTTTCTTT,CASRASQRGTEAFF,.,.,TRBJ1-1,14,TRBV6-5